This T cell receptor (beta chain) was recovered during a study of regulatory T cells in long-lasting Graves disease. iRepertoire HTBI primers and Arm-PCR of CDR3 regions built TCR beta libraries. TCRdb itself ran the multiplex PCR reads through MiXCR, one entry per CDR3 protein. Here the sample spans some 500,000 distinct CDR3 sequences, approximately 16% being singletons. Time point indicated: newly diagnosed GD, antithyroid drugs for less than 3 months. Scientists built the TCR library using RNA that was extracted from PBMCs. The guidelines of the American Thyroid Association were the basis for diagnosing Graves' disease. Approximately 8.3 milliliters of peripheral blood went into EDTA tubes. The length of the CDR3 is 13 residues. V was shortened by 7 bases and J by 4 bases, with 13 bases between the two germline ends. Germline CDR1 and CDR2: SNHLY and FYNNEI. This clonotype was recorded at least ten times.

The same data also went into a second study, on T cells in Graves' hyperthyroidism and ophthalmopathy. That work contributes: HTBI primers drove first-round RT-PCR of the TCR CDR3.

This rearrangement joins TRBV2 to TRBJ1-1, with D perhaps TRBD1 (6 bases). The clonotype was recovered from a woman aged 35-65 years with Graves disease. The sequenced sample was peripheral blood mononuclear cells (PBMCs), obtained at new diagnosis, from a patient treated with antithyroid drugs. The CDR3 reads CASTRGRGTEAFF. CDR3 nucleotide sequence: TGTGCCAGCACCAGGGGCAGAGGCACTGAAGCTTTCTTT.